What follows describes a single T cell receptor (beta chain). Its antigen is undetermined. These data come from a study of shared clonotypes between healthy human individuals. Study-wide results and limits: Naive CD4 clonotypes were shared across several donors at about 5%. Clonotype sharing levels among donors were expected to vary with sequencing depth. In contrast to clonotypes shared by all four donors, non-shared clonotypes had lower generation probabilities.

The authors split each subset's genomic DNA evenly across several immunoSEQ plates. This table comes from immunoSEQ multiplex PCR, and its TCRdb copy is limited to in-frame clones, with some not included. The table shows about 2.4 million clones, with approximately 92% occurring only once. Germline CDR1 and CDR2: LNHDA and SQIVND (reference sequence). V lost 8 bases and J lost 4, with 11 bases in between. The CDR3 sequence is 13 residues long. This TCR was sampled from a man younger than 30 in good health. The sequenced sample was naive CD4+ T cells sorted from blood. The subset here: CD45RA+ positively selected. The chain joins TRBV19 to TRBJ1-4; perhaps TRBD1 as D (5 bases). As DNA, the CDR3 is TGTGCCAGTCGTCGGGGGTTTAATGAAAAACTGTTTTTT. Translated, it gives CASRRGFNEKLFF. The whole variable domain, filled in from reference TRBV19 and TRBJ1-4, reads DGGITQSPKYLFRKEGQNVTLSCEQNLNHDAMYWYRQDPGQGLRLIYYSQIVNDFQKGDIAEGYSVSREKKESFPLTVTSAQKNPTAFYLCASRRGFNEKLFFGSGTQLSVL.